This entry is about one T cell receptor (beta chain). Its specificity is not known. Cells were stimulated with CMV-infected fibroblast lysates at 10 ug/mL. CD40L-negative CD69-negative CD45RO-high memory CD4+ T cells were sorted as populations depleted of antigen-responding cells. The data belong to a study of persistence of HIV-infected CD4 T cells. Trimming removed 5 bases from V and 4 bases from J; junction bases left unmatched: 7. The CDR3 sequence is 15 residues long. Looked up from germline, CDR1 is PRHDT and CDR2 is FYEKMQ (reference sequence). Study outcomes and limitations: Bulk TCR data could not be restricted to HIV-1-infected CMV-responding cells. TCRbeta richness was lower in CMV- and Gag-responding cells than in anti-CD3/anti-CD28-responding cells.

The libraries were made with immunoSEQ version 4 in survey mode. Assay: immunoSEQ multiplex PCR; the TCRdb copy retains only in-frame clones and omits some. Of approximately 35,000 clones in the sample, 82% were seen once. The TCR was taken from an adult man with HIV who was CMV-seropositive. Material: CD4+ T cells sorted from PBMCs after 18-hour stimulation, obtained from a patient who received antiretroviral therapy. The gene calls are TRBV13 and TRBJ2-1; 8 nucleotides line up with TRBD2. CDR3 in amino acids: CASSDTGGPYNEQFF. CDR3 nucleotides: TGTGCCAGCAGCGACACGGGGGGGCCGTACAATGAGCAGTTCTTC.